This section outlines one T cell receptor (beta chain) sequence together with its context. The method was immunoSEQ multiplex PCR; TCRdb's version includes in-frame clones alone and lacks a portion of them. The sample lists 90,000 or so clones, about 92% occurring once. The sample is drawn from a study of Tregs in tolerant kidney transplant recipients. This CDR3 comprises 16 residues. CDR1 and CDR2 (germline): WNHNN, SYGVQD (reference sequence). The V end lost 1 base, the J end lost 9 bases, and 19 bases lay between the germline ends. This sequence originates from a human donor in good health. The source material was CD8+ T cells from blood. This chain links TRBV10-1 with TRBJ2-1; D is perhaps TRBD1 (7 bases). The CDR3 nucleotides are TGCGCCAGCAGTGAGTGGTTGGGGGGACCAGGGGGTGAGCAGTTCTTC. Translation: CASSEWLGGPGGEQFF.